The present entry profiles one T cell receptor beta chain with its context. PBMCs were isolated at a quantity of at least 7 million per sample. A minimum of 5 micrograms of total RNA was extracted per sample. These data belong to a study of blood T cells in healthy people across ages. Alongside a J-beta primer mix, a sample-barcoded 5' primer served in a second PCR lasting about 7 to 11 cycles. Using its own MiXCR run on the 5' RACE reads, TCRdb lists one record per CDR3 protein. Among some 730,000 distinct CDR3 sequences listed, about 20% were seen once. This TCR derives from a man between 65 and 79 years old in good health. The sample was blood.

CDR3 DNA sequence: TGCGCCAGCAGCTTGGAAAGCTCTGGAAACACCATATATTTT. Protein product: CASSLESSGNTIYF. The chain couples TRBV5-1 to TRBJ1-3; D is unresolved. The V and J ends lost 0 bases and 0 bases respectively, with 4 bases between them. This CDR3 comprises 14 residues. The germline V gene encodes CDR1 SGHRS and CDR2 YFSETQ.